Shown below are 28 T cell receptor beta chains from a single sample sequenced in a study of shared clonotypes between healthy human individuals. Here immunoSEQ multiplex PCR was the method, and the copy in TCRdb shows in-frame clones only, minus some. The repertoire holds a few million clones, with 90% to 95% as singletons. The sequenced sample was naive CD4+ T cells from PBMCs. Subset defined: CD45RA+ positively selected. These receptors all come from a man aged 18 to 35 in good health. Some clones in this sample may be carry-over from other donors' samples.

With regard to this clone: This sample includes further DNA sequences coding for the same CDR3. The chain combines TRBV28 with TRBJ2-7; D is undetermined. The CDR3 length is 14 residues. The V and J ends lost 1 base and 2 bases respectively, with 9 bases between them. Looked up from germline, CDR1 is MDHEN and CDR2 is SYDVKM. CDR3 in DNA: TGTGCCAGCAGTTTATCAGGACGGCCCTACGAGCAGTACTTC. It specifies CASSLSGRPYEQYF.

The chain carries TRBV15 and TRBJ2-7; 9 nucleotides line up with TRBD1. V gave up 4 bases and J gave up 0 bases; unmatched junction bases: 4. This CDR3 is built from 15 residues. CDR1 and CDR2 (germline): LNHNV, YYDKDF (reference sequence). CDR3 in amino acids: CATSKNRGHSYEQYF. For the CDR3, the DNA is TGTGCCACCAGCAAAAACAGGGGGCACTCCTACGAGCAGTACTTC.

CDR3 coding DNA: TGCAGCGTAGGGACTAGCGGGACCAACACCGGGGAGCTGTTTTTT. It is translated as CSVGTSGTNTGELFF. The chain uses TRBV29-1 and TRBJ2-2, with 13 bases that match TRBD2. Per the germline V gene, CDR1 is SQVTM and CDR2 is ANQGSEA. CDR3 length: 15 residues. V dropped 6 bases and J dropped 2; count of bases not matched to a gene: 3.

V and J are TRBV5-4 and TRBJ2-2; 11 bases match TRBD2. Losses at the gene ends were 2 bases for V and 6 bases for J; bases not matched to a gene: 6. This CDR3 spans 16 amino acids. Germline loops: CDR1 SGHNT, CDR2 YYREEE (reference sequence). CDR3 nucleotides: TGTGCCAGCAGCTTCCGACTAGCGGGAAGTGCCGGGGAGCTGTTTTTT. It specifies CASSFRLAGSAGELFF.

This clone appeared a single time. In nucleotides, the CDR3 is TGTGCCATCAGGGGGACGAGGGGCGAGGACAATGAGCAGTTCTTC. It encodes CAIRGTRGEDNEQFF. The chain couples TRBV10-3 to TRBJ2-1; D is possibly TRBD1 or TRBD2 (5 bases each). Deletions cut 6 bases from V and 5 bases from J, with 17 bases between. The germline CDR1 and CDR2 sequences are ENHRY and SYGVKD. The CDR3 is 15 residues long.

The chain has TRBV10-3 and TRBJ2-3, with D possibly TRBD2 on 5 matching bases. Trimming took 3 bases from V and 3 from J, leaving 10 bases between them. Germline loops: CDR1 ENHRY, CDR2 SYGVKD. The CDR3 is made up of 14 amino acids. The CDR3 region has the DNA TGTGCCATCAGTGATAACGGGAAAACAGATACGCAGTATTTT. Residues: CAISDNGKTDTQYF.

The chain employs TRBV18 and TRBJ1-1; 10 nucleotides agree with TRBD1. The CDR3 length is 16 residues. Germline lookup yields CDR1 KGHSH and CDR2 LQKENI. The trim removed 5 bases at V and 1 base at J, leaving 7 bases unmatched. CDR3 loop: CASSTTGGLGNTEAFF. The CDR3 bases are TGTGCCAGCTCAACGACAGGGGGCTTAGGGAACACTGAAGCTTTCTTT.

This chain's CDR3 is CASSLLQTRTGEQYF. DNA for the CDR3: TGTGCCAGCAGCTTGTTACAGACAAGAACTGGGGAGCAGTACTTC. The J gene is TRBJ2-7, the V gene TRBV5-4; D is uncertain. The V end lost 1 base, the J end lost 7 bases, and 18 bases lay between the germline ends. This CDR3 is built from 15 residues. Germline values: CDR1 SGHNT, CDR2 YYREEE (reference sequence).

The chain couples TRBV13 to TRBJ2-3; D call uncertain. This CDR3 spans 16 amino acids. The V gene's germline CDR1 is PRHDT and CDR2 FYEKMQ (reference sequence). The V gene lost 1 base and the J gene lost 2 bases, with 13 bases spanning the gap. CDR3 protein: CASSLVPAHATDTQYF. Written as DNA, the CDR3 is TGTGCCAGCAGCTTAGTTCCAGCCCACGCCACAGATACGCAGTATTTT.

J is TRBJ2-7 and V is TRBV10-3; TRBD1 matches 8 bases. The germline CDR1 and CDR2 sequences are ENHRY and SYGVKD. The ends lost 6 bases at V and 5 bases at J; junction bases unmatched: 9. This CDR3 has 14 amino acids. CDR3 sequence: CAIRSGQGPHEQYF. CDR3 DNA: TGTGCCATCAGGTCCGGACAGGGACCGCACGAGCAGTACTTC.

The chain links TRBV28 to TRBJ2-7; perhaps TRBD2 as D (5 bases). This CDR3 has 15 amino acids. The ends were cut back, 6 bases at V and 2 bases at J, with 17 bases in the middle. Germline CDR1 is MDHEN and CDR2 is SYDVKM. In DNA, the CDR3 is TGTGCCAGCAGGTCCAAGAGGGCAGCAACCTACGAGCAGTACTTC. This translates into CASRSKRAATYEQYF.

The chain has TRBV21-1 and TRBJ1-1; the table gives TRBD1 as D, unverified against the DNA. TRBV21-1 is annotated as a pseudogene. The CDR3 consists of 18 residues. CDR3 loop: CASSKPGESLTMNTEAFF. Written as DNA, the CDR3 is TGTGCCAGCAGCAAACCCGGTGAGTCGCTGACAATGAACACTGAAGCTTTCTTT.

In regard to this clone: The same CDR3 is also encoded by other DNA sequences in this sample. V usage is TRBV7-2 and J usage is TRBJ1-3; D possibly corresponds to TRBD1 (6 bases). The CDR3 totals 15 residues. Per the germline V gene, CDR1 is SGHTA and CDR2 is FQGNSA. Between the trimmed V and J ends, which lost 5 bases and 0 bases, there was a span of 11 bases. This CDR3 reads CASSPRTASGNTIYF. The CDR3 nucleotides are TGTGCCAGCAGCCCACGGACAGCCTCTGGAAACACCATATATTTT.

The chain links TRBV7-3 to TRBJ2-1; 10 bases are a match to TRBD2. The CDR3 is 15 residues long. The trim removed 0 bases at V and 7 bases at J, leaving 3 bases unmatched. CDR1 is SGHTA, CDR2 FQGTGA, per germline. The CDR3 loop is CASSLTTSGINEQFF. CDR3 DNA sequence: TGTGCCAGCAGCTTAACCACTAGCGGGATTAATGAGCAGTTCTTC.

This sequence joins TRBV28 and TRBJ1-5; D possibly corresponds to TRBD1 (6 bases). Trimming removed 7 bases from V and 6 bases from J, with 19 bases in between. CDR1 and CDR2 (germline): MDHEN, SYDVKM. This CDR3 region has 15 residues. CDR3 sequence reads: CASTDGGAQVQPQHF. CDR3 DNA: TGTGCCAGCACCGACGGGGGGGCCCAGGTTCAGCCCCAGCATTTT.

This chain connects TRBV7-9 to TRBJ1-4, with a tentative D call TRBD1 (5 bases). The CDR3 runs 15 residues. Deletions cut 1 base from V and 8 bases from J, with 14 bases between. Germline V lookup: CDR1 SEHNR, CDR2 FQNEAQ (reference sequence). The CDR3 sequence is CASSLGGARDEKLFF. Here the CDR3 DNA reads TGTGCCAGCAGCTTAGGGGGAGCCCGGGACGAAAAACTGTTTTTT. Complete variable domain (other parts from reference TRBV7-9 and TRBJ1-4): DTGVSQNPRHKITKRGQNVTFRCDPISEHNRLYWYRQTLGQGPEFLTYFQNEAQLEKSRLLSDRFSAERPKGSFSTLEIQRTEQGDSAMYLCASSLGGARDEKLFFGSGTQLSVL.

This clone was picked up one time. This chain joins TRBV7-2 and TRBJ2-7; D may match TRBD1 or TRBD2 (5 bases each). Germline V gene lookup returns CDR1 SGHTA and CDR2 FQGNSA. The CDR3 is made up of 14 amino acids. V was clipped by 7 bases and J by 0 bases, with 13 bases between them. The CDR3 DNA follows: TGTGCCAGCAAACCCGGGACCACCTCCTACGAGCAGTACTTC. It specifies CASKPGTTSYEQYF.

The genes are TRBV10-3 and TRBJ2-7; TRBD1 might be the D (6 bases). CDR1 and CDR2 from the germline V gene are ENHRY and SYGVKD. V gave up 0 bases and J gave up 4 bases, with 10 bases separating them. The CDR3 consists of 14 residues. In DNA, the CDR3 is TGTGCCATCAGTGAGTCGGGGGCATGGTACGAGCAGTACTTC. This sequence encodes CAISESGAWYEQYF.

The chain recombines TRBV2 with TRBJ2-2; D perhaps matches TRBD2 (6 bases). CDR3 length: 14 residues. Trimming took 2 bases from V and 6 from J, leaving 10 bases between them. The germline CDR1 and CDR2 sequences are SNHLY and FYNNEI. The CDR3 region is CASSEWGVSGELFF. Here the CDR3 DNA reads TGTGCCAGCAGTGAATGGGGGGTCTCCGGGGAGCTGTTTTTT.

The chain is built from TRBV25-1 and TRBJ2-4, with D maybe TRBD1 (6 bases). Germline CDR1 is MGHDK and CDR2 is SYGVNS. The length of the CDR3 is 16 residues. V was clipped by 3 bases and J by 0 bases, with 12 bases between them. The DNA for the CDR3 is TGTGCCAGCAGTGAGACAGGTGGGCTAGCCAAAAACATTCAGTACTTC. Protein sequence: CASSETGGLAKNIQYF.

In the case of this clone: Other DNA sequences in this sample translate to the same CDR3. The gene calls are TRBV28 and TRBJ2-3; D remains unclear. The CDR3 extends over 13 amino acids. Germline lookup yields CDR1 MDHEN and CDR2 SYDVKM. V was cut by 6 bases and J by 1 base, with 8 bases left in between. CDR3 nucleotides: TGTGCCAGCAGGCCTTCGGGCACAGATACGCAGTATTTT. It translates to CASRPSGTDTQYF.

V usage is TRBV2 and J usage is TRBJ2-4, with 10 bases aligning to TRBD2. V was clipped by 6 bases and J by 1 base; unmatched bases: 6. The CDR3 spans 16 residues. The V gene's germline CDR1 is SNHLY and CDR2 FYNNEI. The CDR3 here is CASRASGSSAKNIQYF. The CDR3 DNA follows: TGTGCCAGCAGGGCTAGCGGGAGTTCCGCCAAAAACATTCAGTACTTC. Full variable domain (rest looked up from reference TRBV2 and TRBJ2-4): EPEVTQTPSHQVTQMGQEVILRCVPISNHLYFYWYRQILGQKVEFLVSFYNNEISEKSEIFDDQFSVERPDGSNFTLKIRSTKLEDSAMYFCASRASGSSAKNIQYFGAGTRLSVL.

The chain combines TRBV7-7 with TRBJ2-5; 9 bases are shared with TRBD2. CDR1 SSHAT and CDR2 FNYEAQ come from the germline V gene (reference sequence). The V and J ends lost 4 bases and 4 bases, in that order; junction bases with no gene match: 7. This CDR3 contains 15 residues. The CDR3 DNA sequence: TGTGCCAGCAGCTCCTTAGCGGGAGTGGGAGAGACCCAGTACTTC. This sequence encodes CASSSLAGVGETQYF. Full variable domain (rest looked up from reference TRBV7-7 and TRBJ2-5): GAGVSQSPRYKVTKRGQDVTLRCDPISSHATLYWYQQALGQGPEFLTYFNYEAQPDKSGLPSDRFSAERPEGSISTLTIQRTEQRDSAMYRCASSSLAGVGETQYFGPGTRLLVL.

As to this clone: This same CDR3 is encoded by further DNA sequences in the sample. CDR3 nucleotide sequence: TGTGCCAGCAGCTTAGGCCTAGCCGAGCAGTACTTC. Residues: CASSLGLAEQYF. The chain carries TRBV11-2 and TRBJ2-7; D might be TRBD2 (5 bases). This CDR3 is 12 amino acids long. V lost 1 base, J lost 6 bases, and 7 bases lay in between. From germline, CDR1 is SGHAT and CDR2 FQNNGV.

This sequence joins TRBV5-5 and TRBJ1-5; D is undetermined. This CDR3 comprises 17 residues. Trimming took off 4 bases at V and 6 bases at J, with 23 bases between the two ends. The germline gives CDR1 SGHKS, CDR2 YYEKEE (reference sequence). CDR3 in DNA: TGTGCCAGCAGCCCTTACTCTTCCAGTCAATTGTTTCAGCCCCAGCATTTT. Protein sequence: CASSPYSSSQLFQPQHF.

The chain's CDR3 is CASSLIHRRRSYEQYF. Here the CDR3 DNA reads TGTGCCAGCAGTTTAATACACCGACGTCGCTCCTACGAGCAGTACTTC. This chain joins TRBV28 and TRBJ2-7; D ambiguous. CDR3 length: 16 residues. Trimming shortened V by 2 bases and J by 0 bases, and 14 bases separated the two germline ends. CDR1 is MDHEN and CDR2 is SYDVKM in the germline V gene.

The chain's CDR3 is CASSQQGAGGTDTQYF. For the CDR3, the DNA is TGCGCCAGCAGCCAACAGGGGGCCGGTGGCACAGATACGCAGTATTTT. The rearrangement uses TRBV5-1 and TRBJ2-3, with TRBD1 matching 9 bases. This CDR3 contains 16 residues. Looked up from germline, CDR1 is SGHRS and CDR2 is YFSETQ. The junction had 7 bases not matched to a gene; V was cut back by 4 bases and J by 1 base.

The V call is TRBV30, the J call TRBJ1-1, with TRBD1 matching over 9 bases. Germline V gives CDR1 GTSNPN, CDR2 SVGIG (reference sequence). The trim removed 3 bases at V and 6 bases at J, leaving 5 bases unmatched. The CDR3 extends over 13 amino acids. The DNA for the CDR3 is TGTGCCTGGAGGGAGACAGGGGGGTCTGAAGCTTTCTTT. Translation gives CAWRETGGSEAFF.